The clone carrying this T cell receptor (beta chain) was found once. The V and J ends lost 5 bases and 2 bases respectively, with 13 bases between them. Germline CDR1 LGHNA, CDR2 YNFKEQ. The CDR3 is 15 amino acids. What was amplified from RNA transcripts were TCR beta CDR3 regions. An initial round of RT-PCR targeting the TCR CDR3 relied on the HTBI primer set. TCRdb itself ran the multiplex PCR reads through MiXCR, one entry per CDR3 protein. The sample includes 730,000 or so distinct CDR3 sequences, approximately 18% seen only once; the top ten take over 15%. These data are taken from a study of T cells in Graves' hyperthyroidism and ophthalmopathy.

The specimen sequenced was blood. This TCR derives from a woman between 50 and 59 years old with Graves' hyperthyroidism that later progressed to Graves' ophthalmopathy. The chain carries TRBV4-2 and TRBJ2-4; D possibly corresponds to TRBD1 (7 bases). CDR3 sequence: CASSDQGGPKNIQYF. Written as DNA, the CDR3 is TGTGCCAGCAGCGATCAGGGGGGCCCCAAAAACATTCAGTACTTC.